This record concerns one T cell receptor (beta chain) sequence. The antigen remains unidentified. 5'RACE with constant-segment primers yielded barcoded, UMI-tagged TCR alpha and TCR beta cDNA libraries. TCRdb redid the calling of the 5' RACE reads with MiXCR, one entry per CDR3 protein. The table lists about 190,000 distinct CDR3 sequences, around 27% of them singletons, with 11% in the top ten. These data come from a study of T-cell memory formation after mild COVID-19. Study conclusions and caveats: Those CD4+ clones that contracted were mainly in CM and EM (CD8+ ones in EMRA). Some clones that responded were present in memory (sampled pre-infection), which suggests cross-reactive memory joined. Contracting clones from day 15 to 85 showed balanced CD4/CD8; later expanders favored CD4+.

The CDR3 runs 14 residues. The ends were cut back, 7 bases at V and 3 bases at J, with 13 bases in the middle. Germline V gene data show CDR1 as SGHTA and CDR2 as FQGNSA. Input material: PBMCs or a T cell subset sorted from them (not recorded which). This TCR was recovered from an adult woman who had mild COVID-19 (a few samples of this study predate the infection). Cell type and time point are not known. This chain links TRBV7-2 with TRBJ2-1; a weak D match, TRBD1 (6 bases). Here the CDR3 reads CASTQGGSYNEQFF. CDR3 DNA: TGTGCCAGCACCCAAGGGGGTAGCTACAATGAGCAGTTCTTC.